This TCR beta chain was found in a study of shared clonotypes between healthy human individuals. In the study overall: Aged between 18 and 49, the donors were a couple of women and three men.

Germline CDR1 and CDR2: MNHNS and SASEGT. This CDR3 comprises 15 residues. V was clipped by 4 bases and J by 0 bases, with 9 bases between them. The donors were adults (healthy and HIV-negative) with no recent acute infections or vaccinations. Genomic DNA belonging to each subset was distributed in equal measure over several immunoSEQ plates. In replicate PCRs of unsorted PBMC, around 300 ng DNA, 31,000 or so T cell genomes, was used. Some clones are missing from TCRdb's copy, which holds only in-frame ones; the method was immunoSEQ multiplex PCR. The table includes about 480,000 clones, 79% detected once.

The rearrangement joins TRBV6-1 to TRBJ2-2, with a weak D call TRBD1 (5 bases). This sequence originates from a middle-aged woman in good health. Some clones in this sample may be carry-over from other donors' samples. The specimen sequenced was PBMCs. In DNA, the CDR3 is TGTGCCAGCAGTGTTGACAGCGCGAACACCGGGGAGCTGTTTTTT. This encodes CASSVDSANTGELFF.